Detailed here is one T cell receptor beta chain. What it recognizes is unknown. Use of 60 Vbeta and 13 Jbeta primers characterized the PCR. Method: immunoSEQ multiplex PCR; TCRdb's copy keeps in-frame clones and lacks some. The sample records approximately 100,000 clones, around 74% being singletons. The germline CDR1 and CDR2 sequences are GTSNPN and SVGIG (reference sequence). The CDR3 is 19 amino acids. V lost 0 bases and J lost 0; bases outside the gene matches: 14. This sample is part of a study of cytomegalovirus exposure and HLA in healthy donors. Study-wide results and limits: In an earlier analysis, productive rearrangement rates for most beta V segments clustered near 87% or 30%. Owing to their indistinguishability, certain V segments, notably TRBV6-2 and TRBV6-3, were excluded. The study designated fewer than 200 TCR beta chains cytomegalovirus-associated.

The V gene is TRBV30, the J gene TRBJ1-5, with 7 bases that match TRBD1. This clonotype was sampled from a male donor in good health and CMV-seronegative. The sequencing input was PBMCs. In DNA form, the CDR3 reads TGTGCCTGGAGTGTACGAGGTCTACAGGGGCTAAATAGCAATCAGCCCCAGCATTTT. Amino acid sequence: CAWSVRGLQGLNSNQPQHF.